One and the same sample provided the 13 T cell receptor beta chains below, sequenced in a study of T cells in pancreatic ductal adenocarcinoma. Surgery without prior neoadjuvant therapy was the treatment of the selected pancreatic ductal adenocarcinoma patients. Some clones are missing from TCRdb's copy, which holds only in-frame ones; the method was immunoSEQ multiplex PCR. The sample includes roughly 8,700 clones, about nine tenths of them seen just once. Sequencing was done on a sample of PBMCs. The receptors were gathered from a human donor with pancreatic ductal adenocarcinoma.

V is TRBV18 and J is TRBJ2-3; D gene ambiguous. The CDR3 extends over 11 amino acids. CDR1 is KGHSH, CDR2 LQKENI, per germline. V lost 6 bases to trimming and J lost 3 bases, with 4 bases between them. CDR3 loop: CASSLTDTQYF. In DNA, the CDR3 is TGTGCCAGCTCTTTAACAGATACGCAGTATTTT.

This chain joins TRBV11-3 and TRBJ2-5; 14 positions agree with TRBD2. From germline, CDR1 is SGHNT and CDR2 YENEEA. The V and J ends lost 4 bases and 5 bases, in that order; junction bases with no gene match: 6. This CDR3 region has 16 residues. CDR3 amino acids: CASSSGLAGVRETQYF. DNA of the CDR3: TGTGCCAGCAGCTCGGGACTAGCGGGGGTGCGGGAGACCCAGTACTTC.

In its sample, this clone was seen once. This chain connects TRBV5-1 to TRBJ2-3, with 11 bases that match TRBD2. The CDR3 covers 17 residues. V trimming: 2 bases; J trimming: 0 bases; junction bases outside the gene matches: 5. Germline CDR1 SGHRS, CDR2 YFSETQ. The CDR3 sequence is CASSLLAGASSTDTQYF. The CDR3 DNA reads as TGCGCCAGCAGCTTACTAGCGGGAGCCTCTAGCACAGATACGCAGTATTTT.

The CDR3 region is CASSEIEQGLNQPQHF. As DNA, the CDR3 is TGTGCCAGCAGTGAAATCGAACAGGGGTTAAATCAGCCCCAGCATTTT. The chain is built from TRBV6-1 and TRBJ1-5; 7 bases agree with TRBD1. Per the germline V gene, CDR1 is MNHNS and CDR2 is SASEGT. With 2 bases clipped from V and 4 bases from J, the junction kept 8 bases outside the gene matches. The CDR3 spans 16 residues.

The chain couples TRBV6-1 to TRBJ1-5, with D possibly matching TRBD1 (5 bases). V shed 2 bases and J shed 5 bases, with 13 bases lying between them. Germline V CDR1 and CDR2: MNHNS, SASEGT. This CDR3 has 15 residues. This CDR3 is CASSEWGGEDQPQHF. The CDR3 nucleotides are TGTGCCAGCAGTGAATGGGGGGGAGAAGATCAGCCCCAGCATTTT.

The rearrangement joins TRBV9 to TRBJ2-1, with 7 bases fitting TRBD2. Per the germline V gene, CDR1 is SGDLS and CDR2 is YYNGEE. V shed 2 bases and J 0 bases; nucleotides not matched to a gene: 8. This CDR3 has 17 residues. The CDR3 nucleotides are TGTGCCAGCAGCGTTGACGACGGGGGGAGCTCCTACAATGAGCAGTTCTTC. This codes for CASSVDDGGSSYNEQFF. Together with reference TRBV9 and TRBJ2-1, the CDR3 gives the full variable domain: DSGVTQTPKHLITATGQRVTLRCSPRSGDLSVYWYQQSLDQGLQFLIQYYNGEERAKGNILERFSAQQFPDLHSELNLSSLELGDSALYFCASSVDDGGSSYNEQFFGPGTRLTVL.

The chain joins TRBV7-2 to TRBJ2-7; tentative D call: TRBD2 (6 bases). V shed 1 base and J shed 0 bases, with 10 bases lying between them. Germline-derived CDR1 and CDR2 are SGHTA and FQGNSA. The length of the CDR3 is 15 residues. This CDR3 reads CASSLGSGGSYEQYF. The CDR3 DNA reads TGTGCCAGCAGCTTAGGTTCCGGGGGCTCCTACGAGCAGTACTTC.

A few counts support this clone. J is TRBJ1-1 and V is TRBV18; the D gene is possibly TRBD1 (5 bases). The germline gives CDR1 KGHSH, CDR2 LQKENI. CDR3 length: 15 residues. The V gene lost 3 bases and the J gene lost 1 base, with 12 bases spanning the gap. CDR3 sequence reads: CASSPERTPNTEAFF. Written as DNA, the CDR3 is TGTGCCAGCTCACCGGAGAGGACACCGAACACTGAAGCTTTCTTT. Full variable domain (missing parts from reference TRBV18 and TRBJ1-1): NAGVMQNPRHLVRRRGQEARLRCSPMKGHSHVYWYRQLPEEGLKFMVYLQKENIIDESGMPKERFSAEFPKEGPSILRIQQVVRGDSAAYFCASSPERTPNTEAFFGQGTRLTVV.

J is TRBJ2-2 and V is TRBV4-2; maybe TRBD2 (5 bases). The germline CDR1 and CDR2 sequences are LGHNA and YNFKEQ. V lost 0 bases and J 8 bases, leaving 10 bases between the germline ends. The CDR3 covers 14 residues. The CDR3, as DNA: TGTGCCAGCAGCCAAGATAAGCGGACGGGGGAGCTGTTTTTT. Its translation: CASSQDKRTGELFF.

The chain carries TRBV7-2 and TRBJ2-1; TRBD2 matches at 7 bases. V dropped 2 bases and J dropped 10; count of bases not matched to a gene: 8. The germline V gene encodes CDR1 SGHTA and CDR2 FQGNSA. This CDR3 contains 14 residues. The CDR3 sequence is CASSLFGLVGEQFF. The DNA of the CDR3 is TGTGCCAGCAGCTTATTCGGACTAGTAGGCGAGCAGTTCTTC. The full variable domain, with the rest looked up from reference TRBV7-2 and TRBJ2-1, is GAGVSQSPSNKVTEKGKDVELRCDPISGHTALYWYRQSLGQGLEFLIYFQGNSAPDKSGLPSDRFSAERTGGSVSTLTIQRTQQEDSAVYLCASSLFGLVGEQFFGPGTRLTVL.

CDR3 amino acids: CASSPPVVAAGGPYYEQFF. CDR3 nucleotides: TGTGCCAGCAGCCCCCCTGTTGTCGCGGCGGGGGGGCCGTATTATGAGCAGTTCTTC. The chain uses TRBV7-9 and TRBJ2-1, with 9 bases matching TRBD2. Germline V lookup: CDR1 SEHNR, CDR2 FQNEAQ (reference sequence). V lost 5 bases, J lost 8 bases, and 22 bases stayed unmatched. The CDR3 has 19 amino acids.

The rearrangement links TRBV7-6 to TRBJ2-5, with D possibly TRBD1 on 6 matching bases. Gene TRBJ2-7 matches the end of the DNA better, so the J call may be wrong. This CDR3 comprises 14 residues. In germline, CDR1 is SGHVS, CDR2 FNYEAQ. The CDR3, as DNA: TGTGCCAGCAGCTTCACAGGGAACGGGTACGAGCAGTACTTC. Its translation is CASSFTGNGYEQYF.

The chain uses TRBV10-3 and TRBJ2-7; 10 nucleotides match TRBD2. From germline, CDR1 is ENHRY and CDR2 SYGVKD. There are 14 residues in the CDR3. Germline trimming cut 9 bases from V and 7 bases from J; bases unmatched to any gene: 12. The CDR3, as DNA: TGTGCCATGTCGGGGCTAGCGGGAGAAGGTGAGCAGTACTTC. Its protein is CAMSGLAGEGEQYF.